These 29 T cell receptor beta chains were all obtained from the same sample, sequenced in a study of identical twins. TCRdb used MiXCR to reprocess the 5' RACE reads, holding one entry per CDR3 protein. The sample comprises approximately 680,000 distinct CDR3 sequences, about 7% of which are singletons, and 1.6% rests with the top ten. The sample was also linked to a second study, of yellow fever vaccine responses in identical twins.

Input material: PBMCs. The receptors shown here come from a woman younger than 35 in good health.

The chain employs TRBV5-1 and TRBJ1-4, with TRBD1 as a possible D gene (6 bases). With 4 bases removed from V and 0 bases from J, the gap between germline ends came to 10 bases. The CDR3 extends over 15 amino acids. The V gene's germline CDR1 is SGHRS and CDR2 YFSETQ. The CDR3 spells CASSDTGTTNEKLFF. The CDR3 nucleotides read TGCGCCAGCAGCGATACAGGGACAACTAATGAAAAACTGTTTTTT. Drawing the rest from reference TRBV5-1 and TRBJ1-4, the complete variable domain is KAGVTQTPRYLIKTRGQQVTLSCSPISGHRSVSWYQQTPGQGLQFLFEYFSETQRNKGNFPGRFSGRQFSNSRSEMNVSTLELGDSALYLCASSDTGTTNEKLFFGSGTQLSVL.

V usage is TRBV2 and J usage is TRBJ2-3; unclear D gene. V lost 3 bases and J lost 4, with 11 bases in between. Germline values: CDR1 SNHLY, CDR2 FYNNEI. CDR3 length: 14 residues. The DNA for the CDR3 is TGTGCCAGCAGTGAGTACGGGTACTCAGATACGCAGTATTTT. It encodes CASSEYGYSDTQYF.

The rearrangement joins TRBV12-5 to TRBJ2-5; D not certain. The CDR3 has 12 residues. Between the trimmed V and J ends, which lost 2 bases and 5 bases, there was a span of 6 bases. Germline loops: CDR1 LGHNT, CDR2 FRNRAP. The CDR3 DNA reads TGTGCTAGTGGTTTGTATTGGGAGACCCAGTACTTC. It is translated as CASGLYWETQYF.

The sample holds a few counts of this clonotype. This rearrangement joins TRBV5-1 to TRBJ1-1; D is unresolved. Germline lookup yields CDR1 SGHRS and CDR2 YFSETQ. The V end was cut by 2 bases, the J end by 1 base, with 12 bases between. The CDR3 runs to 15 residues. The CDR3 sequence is CASSFTITGNTEAFF. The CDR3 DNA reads TGCGCCAGCAGCTTTACAATCACCGGGAACACTGAAGCTTTCTTT.

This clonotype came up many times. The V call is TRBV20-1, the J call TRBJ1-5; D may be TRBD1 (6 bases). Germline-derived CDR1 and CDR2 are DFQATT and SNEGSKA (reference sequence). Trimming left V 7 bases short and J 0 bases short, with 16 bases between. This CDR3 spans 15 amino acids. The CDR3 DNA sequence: TGCAGTGTTCTAGGGTGGGGGCTTAGCAATCAGCCCCAGCATTTT. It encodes CSVLGWGLSNQPQHF.

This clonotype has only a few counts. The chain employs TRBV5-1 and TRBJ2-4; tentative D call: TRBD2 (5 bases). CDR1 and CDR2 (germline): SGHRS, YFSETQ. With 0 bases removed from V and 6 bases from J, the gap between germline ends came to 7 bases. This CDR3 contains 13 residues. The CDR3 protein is CASSLDGINIQYF. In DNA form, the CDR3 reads TGCGCCAGCAGCTTGGACGGGATAAACATTCAGTACTTC.

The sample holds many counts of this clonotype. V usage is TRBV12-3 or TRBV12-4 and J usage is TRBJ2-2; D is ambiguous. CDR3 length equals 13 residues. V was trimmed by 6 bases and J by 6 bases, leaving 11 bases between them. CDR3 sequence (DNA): TGTGCCAGCAGCCTTCAGTTCGCCGGGGAGCTGTTTTTT. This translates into CASSLQFAGELFF.

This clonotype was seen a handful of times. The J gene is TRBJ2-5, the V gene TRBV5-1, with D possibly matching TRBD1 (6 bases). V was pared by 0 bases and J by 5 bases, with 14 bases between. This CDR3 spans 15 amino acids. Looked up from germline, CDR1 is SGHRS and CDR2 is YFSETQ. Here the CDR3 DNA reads TGCGCCAGCAGCTTGGCAACGACAGGTTTGGAGACCCAGTACTTC. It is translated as CASSLATTGLETQYF. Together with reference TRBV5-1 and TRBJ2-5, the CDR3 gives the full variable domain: KAGVTQTPRYLIKTRGQQVTLSCSPISGHRSVSWYQQTPGQGLQFLFEYFSETQRNKGNFPGRFSGRQFSNSRSEMNVSTLELGDSALYLCASSLATTGLETQYFGPGTRLLVL.

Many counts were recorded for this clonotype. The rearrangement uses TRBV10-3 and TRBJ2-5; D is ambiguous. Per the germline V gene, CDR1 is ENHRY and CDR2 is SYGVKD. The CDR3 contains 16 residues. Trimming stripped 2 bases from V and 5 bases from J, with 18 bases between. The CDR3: CAISEGYMPLGETQYF. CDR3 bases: TGTGCCATCAGTGAGGGCTATATGCCCCTTGGGGAGACCCAGTACTTC.

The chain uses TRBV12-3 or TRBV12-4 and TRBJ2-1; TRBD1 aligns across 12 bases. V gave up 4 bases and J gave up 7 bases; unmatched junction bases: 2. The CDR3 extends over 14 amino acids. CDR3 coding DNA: TGTGCCAGCAGTTGGGGACAGGGGGCTAATGAGCAGTTCTTC. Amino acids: CASSWGQGANEQFF.

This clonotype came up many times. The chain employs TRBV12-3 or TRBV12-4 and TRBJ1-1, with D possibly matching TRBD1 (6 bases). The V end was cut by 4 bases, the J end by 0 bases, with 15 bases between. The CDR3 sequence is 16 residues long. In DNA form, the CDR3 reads TGTGCCAGCAGTTCCGAGGGGGTCAATGTGAACACTGAAGCTTTCTTT. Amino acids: CASSSEGVNVNTEAFF.

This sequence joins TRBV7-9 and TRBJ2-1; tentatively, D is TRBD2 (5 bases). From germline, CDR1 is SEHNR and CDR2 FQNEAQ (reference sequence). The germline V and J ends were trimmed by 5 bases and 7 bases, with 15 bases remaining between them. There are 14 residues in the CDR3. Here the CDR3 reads CASSPVAVANEQFF. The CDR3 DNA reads TGTGCCAGCAGCCCCGTGGCCGTAGCGAATGAGCAGTTCTTC.

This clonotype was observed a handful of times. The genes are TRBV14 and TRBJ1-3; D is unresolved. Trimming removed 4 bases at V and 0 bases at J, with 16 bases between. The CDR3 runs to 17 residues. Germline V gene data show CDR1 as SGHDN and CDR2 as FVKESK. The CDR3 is CASSLLMKDRSGNTIYF. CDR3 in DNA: TGTGCCAGCAGCCTATTGATGAAGGATCGCTCTGGAAACACCATATATTTT.

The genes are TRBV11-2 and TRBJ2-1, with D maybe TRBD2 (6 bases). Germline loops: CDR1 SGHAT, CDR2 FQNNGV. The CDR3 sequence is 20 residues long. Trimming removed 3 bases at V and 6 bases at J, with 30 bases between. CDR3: CASSFNLYRRAQTTINEQFF. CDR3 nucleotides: TGTGCCAGCAGCTTCAACCTCTACCGGAGGGCACAGACAACTATCAATGAGCAGTTCTTC. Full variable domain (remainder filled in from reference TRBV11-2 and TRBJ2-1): EAGVAQSPRYKIIEKRQSVAFWCNPISGHATLYWYQQILGQGPKLLIQFQNNGVVDDSQLPKDRFSAERLKGVDSTLKIQPAKLEDSAVYLCASSFNLYRRAQTTINEQFFGPGTRLTVL.

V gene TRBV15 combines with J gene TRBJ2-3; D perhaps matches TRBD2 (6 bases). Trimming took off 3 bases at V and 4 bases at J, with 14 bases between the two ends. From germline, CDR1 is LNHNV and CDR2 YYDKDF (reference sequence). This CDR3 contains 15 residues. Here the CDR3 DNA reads TGTGCCACCAGCAGTGGGACTTACTCTGCAGATACGCAGTATTTT. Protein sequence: CATSSGTYSADTQYF.

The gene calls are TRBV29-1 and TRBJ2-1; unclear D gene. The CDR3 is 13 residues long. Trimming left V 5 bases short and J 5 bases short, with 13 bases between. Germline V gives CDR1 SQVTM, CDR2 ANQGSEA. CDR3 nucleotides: TGCAGCGTTTACTTTAGGGCAAACAATGAGCAGTTCTTC. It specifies CSVYFRANNEQFF.

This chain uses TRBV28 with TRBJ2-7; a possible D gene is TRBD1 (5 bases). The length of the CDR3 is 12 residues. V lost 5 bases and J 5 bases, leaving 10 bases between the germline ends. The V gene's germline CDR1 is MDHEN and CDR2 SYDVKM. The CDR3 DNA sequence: TGTGCCAGCAGTGAGACAGTAGACGAGCAGTACTTC. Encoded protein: CASSETVDEQYF.

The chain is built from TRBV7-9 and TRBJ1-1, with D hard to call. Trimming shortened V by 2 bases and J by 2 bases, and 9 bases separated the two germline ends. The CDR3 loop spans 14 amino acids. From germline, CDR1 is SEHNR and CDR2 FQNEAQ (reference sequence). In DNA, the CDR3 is TGTGCCAGCAGCTTAAAGCAGGCCAACACTGAAGCTTTCTTT. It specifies CASSLKQANTEAFF.

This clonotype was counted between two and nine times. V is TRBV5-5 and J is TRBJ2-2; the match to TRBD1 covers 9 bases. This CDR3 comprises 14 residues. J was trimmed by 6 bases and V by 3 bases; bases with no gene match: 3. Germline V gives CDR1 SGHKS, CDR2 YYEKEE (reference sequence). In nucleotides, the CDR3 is TGTGCCAGCAGCTCCCGGGACAGGGCCGGGGAGCTGTTTTTT. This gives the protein CASSSRDRAGELFF.

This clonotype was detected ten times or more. CDR3 protein: CASRPRGQKSYNNEQFF. CDR3 DNA: TGTGCCAGCAGACCGCGGGGGCAGAAAAGTTACAACAATGAGCAGTTCTTC. This chain links TRBV12-3 or TRBV12-4 with TRBJ2-1; possible D gene TRBD2, 7 bases. Between the trimmed V and J ends, which lost 6 bases and 5 bases, there was a span of 23 bases. This CDR3 has 17 amino acids.

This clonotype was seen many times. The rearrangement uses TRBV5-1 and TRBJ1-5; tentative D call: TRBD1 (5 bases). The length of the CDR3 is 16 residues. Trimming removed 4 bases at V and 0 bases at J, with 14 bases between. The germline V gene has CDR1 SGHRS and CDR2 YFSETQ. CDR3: CASSLGVGNSNQPQHF. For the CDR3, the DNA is TGCGCCAGCAGCCTGGGGGTTGGGAATAGCAATCAGCCCCAGCATTTT.

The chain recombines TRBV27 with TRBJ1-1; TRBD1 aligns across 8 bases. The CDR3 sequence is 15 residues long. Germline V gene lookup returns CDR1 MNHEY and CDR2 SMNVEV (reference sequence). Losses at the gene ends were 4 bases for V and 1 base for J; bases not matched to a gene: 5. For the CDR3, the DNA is TGTGCCAGCAGTTCCAGGACAGGGACGAACACTGAAGCTTTCTTT. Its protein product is CASSSRTGTNTEAFF.

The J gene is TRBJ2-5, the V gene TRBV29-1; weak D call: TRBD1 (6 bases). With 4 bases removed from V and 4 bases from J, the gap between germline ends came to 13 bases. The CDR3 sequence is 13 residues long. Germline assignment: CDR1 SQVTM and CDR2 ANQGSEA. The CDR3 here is CSVGTGFVETQYF. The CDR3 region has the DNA TGCAGCGTTGGCACAGGGTTTGTAGAGACCCAGTACTTC.

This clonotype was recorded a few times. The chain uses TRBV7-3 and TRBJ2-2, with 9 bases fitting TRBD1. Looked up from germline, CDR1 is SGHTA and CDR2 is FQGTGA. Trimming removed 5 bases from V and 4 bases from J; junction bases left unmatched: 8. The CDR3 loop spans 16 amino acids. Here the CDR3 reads CASSLPGTGSTGELFF. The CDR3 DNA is TGTGCCAGCAGCCTCCCCGGGACAGGGTCCACCGGGGAGCTGTTTTTT.

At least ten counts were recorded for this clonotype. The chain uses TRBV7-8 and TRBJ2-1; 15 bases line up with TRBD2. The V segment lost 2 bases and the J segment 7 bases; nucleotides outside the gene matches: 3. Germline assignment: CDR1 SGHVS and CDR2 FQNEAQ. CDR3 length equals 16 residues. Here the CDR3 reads CASSLLGLAGGNEQFF. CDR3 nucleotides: TGTGCCAGCAGCTTATTGGGACTAGCGGGAGGAAATGAGCAGTTCTTC.

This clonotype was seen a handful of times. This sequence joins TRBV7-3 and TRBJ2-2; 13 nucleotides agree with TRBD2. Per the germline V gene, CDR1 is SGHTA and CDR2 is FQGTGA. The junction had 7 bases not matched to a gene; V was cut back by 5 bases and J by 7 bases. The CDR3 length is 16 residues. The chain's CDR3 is CASSLGLAGAYGELFF. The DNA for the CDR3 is TGTGCCAGCAGCCTCGGACTAGCGGGAGCGTACGGGGAGCTGTTTTTT.

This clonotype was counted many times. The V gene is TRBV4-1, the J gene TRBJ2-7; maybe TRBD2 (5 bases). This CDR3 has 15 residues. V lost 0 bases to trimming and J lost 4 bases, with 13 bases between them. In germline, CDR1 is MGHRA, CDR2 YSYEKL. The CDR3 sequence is CASSQDRGLGYEQYF. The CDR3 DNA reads TGCGCCAGCAGCCAAGACCGGGGATTGGGTTACGAGCAGTACTTC.

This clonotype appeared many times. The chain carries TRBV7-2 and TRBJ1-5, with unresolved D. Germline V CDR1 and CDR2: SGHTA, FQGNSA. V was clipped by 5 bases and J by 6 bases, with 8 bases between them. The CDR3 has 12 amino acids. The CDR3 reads CASSPSGQPQHF. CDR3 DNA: TGTGCCAGCAGCCCGAGCGGTCAGCCCCAGCATTTT.

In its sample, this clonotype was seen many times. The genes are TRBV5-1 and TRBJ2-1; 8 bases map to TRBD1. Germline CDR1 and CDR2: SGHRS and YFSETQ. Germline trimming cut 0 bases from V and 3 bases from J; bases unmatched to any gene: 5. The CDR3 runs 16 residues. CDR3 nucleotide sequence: TGCGCCAGCAGCTTGGAAGGACAGGGCCACTACAATGAGCAGTTCTTC. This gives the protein CASSLEGQGHYNEQFF. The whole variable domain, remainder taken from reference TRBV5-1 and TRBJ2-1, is KAGVTQTPRYLIKTRGQQVTLSCSPISGHRSVSWYQQTPGQGLQFLFEYFSETQRNKGNFPGRFSGRQFSNSRSEMNVSTLELGDSALYLCASSLEGQGHYNEQFFGPGTRLTVL.